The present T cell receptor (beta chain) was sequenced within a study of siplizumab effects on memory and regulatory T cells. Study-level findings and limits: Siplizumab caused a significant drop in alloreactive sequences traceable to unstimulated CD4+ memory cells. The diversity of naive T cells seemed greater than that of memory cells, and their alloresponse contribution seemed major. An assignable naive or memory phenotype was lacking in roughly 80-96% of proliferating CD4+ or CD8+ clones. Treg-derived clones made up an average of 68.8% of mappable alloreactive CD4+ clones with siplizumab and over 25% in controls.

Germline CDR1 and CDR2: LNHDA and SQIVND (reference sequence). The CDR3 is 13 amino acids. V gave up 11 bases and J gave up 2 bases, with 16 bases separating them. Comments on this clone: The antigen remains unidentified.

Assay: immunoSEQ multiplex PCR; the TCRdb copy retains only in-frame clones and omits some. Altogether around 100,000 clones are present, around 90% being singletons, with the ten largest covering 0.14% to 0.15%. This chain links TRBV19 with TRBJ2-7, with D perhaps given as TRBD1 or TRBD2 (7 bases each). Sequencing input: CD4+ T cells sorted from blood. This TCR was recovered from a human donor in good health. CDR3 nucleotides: TGTGCCGTTCGGGGGGACAGAGCCTACGAGCAGTACTTC. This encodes CAVRGDRAYEQYF.